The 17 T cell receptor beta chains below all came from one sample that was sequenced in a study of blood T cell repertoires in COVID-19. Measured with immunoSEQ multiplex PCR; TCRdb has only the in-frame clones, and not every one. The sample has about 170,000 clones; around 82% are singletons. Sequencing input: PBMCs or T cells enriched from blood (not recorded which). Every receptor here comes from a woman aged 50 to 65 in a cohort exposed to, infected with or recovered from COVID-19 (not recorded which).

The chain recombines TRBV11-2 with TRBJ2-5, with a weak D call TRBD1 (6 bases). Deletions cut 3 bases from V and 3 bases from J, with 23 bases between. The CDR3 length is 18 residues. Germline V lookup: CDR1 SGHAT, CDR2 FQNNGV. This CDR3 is CASSFARSLGTLKETQYF. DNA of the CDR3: TGTGCCAGCAGCTTCGCTAGGTCCCTAGGGACACTGAAAGAGACCCAGTACTTC.

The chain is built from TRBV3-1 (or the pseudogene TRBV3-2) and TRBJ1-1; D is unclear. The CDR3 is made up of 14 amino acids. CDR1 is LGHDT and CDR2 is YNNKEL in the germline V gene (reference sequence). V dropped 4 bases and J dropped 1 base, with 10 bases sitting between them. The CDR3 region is CASSPWTENTEAFF. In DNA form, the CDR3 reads TGTGCCAGCAGCCCCTGGACTGAGAACACTGAAGCTTTCTTT.

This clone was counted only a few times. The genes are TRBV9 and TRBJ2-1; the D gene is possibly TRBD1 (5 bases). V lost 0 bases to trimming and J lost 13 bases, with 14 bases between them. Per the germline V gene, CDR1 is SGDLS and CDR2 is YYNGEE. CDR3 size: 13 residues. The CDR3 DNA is TGTGCCAGCAGCGTAGACCCCAGGGCCTCCCAGTTCTTC. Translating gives CASSVDPRASQFF.

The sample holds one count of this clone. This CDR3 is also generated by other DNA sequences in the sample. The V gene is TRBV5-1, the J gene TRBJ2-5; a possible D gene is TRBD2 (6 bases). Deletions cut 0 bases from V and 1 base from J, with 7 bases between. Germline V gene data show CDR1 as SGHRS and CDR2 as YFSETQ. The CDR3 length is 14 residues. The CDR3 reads CASSLVSGQETQYF. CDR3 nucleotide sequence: TGCGCCAGCAGCTTGGTTAGCGGCCAAGAGACCCAGTACTTC.

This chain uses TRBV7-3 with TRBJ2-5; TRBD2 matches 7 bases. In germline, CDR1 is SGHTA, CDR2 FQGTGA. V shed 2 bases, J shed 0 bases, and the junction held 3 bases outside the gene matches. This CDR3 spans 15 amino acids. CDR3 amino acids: CASSLAGEYQETQYF. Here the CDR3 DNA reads TGTGCCAGCAGCTTAGCGGGGGAGTACCAAGAGACCCAGTACTTC.

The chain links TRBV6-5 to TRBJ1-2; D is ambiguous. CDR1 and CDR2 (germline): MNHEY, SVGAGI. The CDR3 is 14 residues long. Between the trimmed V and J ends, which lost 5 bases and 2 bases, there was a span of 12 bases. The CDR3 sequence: CASSPNLGNYGYTF. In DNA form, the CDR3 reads TGTGCCAGCAGTCCAAATCTAGGAAACTATGGCTACACCTTC.

The CDR3 is CASSHRDTGETQYF. The CDR3 bases are TGTGCCAGCAGCCACCGGGACACGGGGGAGACCCAGTACTTC. The V and J genes are TRBV7-9 and TRBJ2-5; possibly TRBD1 for D (6 bases). The ends were cut back, 5 bases at V and 5 bases at J, with 15 bases in the middle. Germline lookup yields CDR1 SEHNR and CDR2 FQNEAQ (reference sequence). The CDR3 spans 14 residues.

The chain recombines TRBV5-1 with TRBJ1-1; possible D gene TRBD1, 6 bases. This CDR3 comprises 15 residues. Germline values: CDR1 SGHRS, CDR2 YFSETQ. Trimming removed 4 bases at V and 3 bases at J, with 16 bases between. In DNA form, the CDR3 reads TGCGCCAGCAGCACCCAAGGGTCAGGGGACACTGAAGCTTTCTTT. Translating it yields CASSTQGSGDTEAFF.

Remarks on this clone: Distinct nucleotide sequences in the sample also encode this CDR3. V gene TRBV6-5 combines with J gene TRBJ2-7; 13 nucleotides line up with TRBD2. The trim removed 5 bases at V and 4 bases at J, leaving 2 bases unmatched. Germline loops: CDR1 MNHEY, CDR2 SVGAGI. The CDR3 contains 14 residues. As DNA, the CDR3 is TGTGCCAGCAGTCGGACTAGCGGGAGTTACGAGCAGTACTTC. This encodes CASSRTSGSYEQYF.

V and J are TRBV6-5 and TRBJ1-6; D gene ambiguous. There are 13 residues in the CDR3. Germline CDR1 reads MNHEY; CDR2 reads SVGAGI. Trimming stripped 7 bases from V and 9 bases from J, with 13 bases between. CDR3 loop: CASILTAGSPLHF. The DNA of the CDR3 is TGTGCCAGCATCCTCACTGCCGGTTCACCCCTCCACTTT.

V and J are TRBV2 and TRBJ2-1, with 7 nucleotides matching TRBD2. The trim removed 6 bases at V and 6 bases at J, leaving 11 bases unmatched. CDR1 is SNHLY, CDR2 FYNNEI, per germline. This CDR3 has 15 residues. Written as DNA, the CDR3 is TGTGCCAGCAGCATGGGAGGGATTTCGCGCAATGAGCAGTTCTTC. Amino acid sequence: CASSMGGISRNEQFF.

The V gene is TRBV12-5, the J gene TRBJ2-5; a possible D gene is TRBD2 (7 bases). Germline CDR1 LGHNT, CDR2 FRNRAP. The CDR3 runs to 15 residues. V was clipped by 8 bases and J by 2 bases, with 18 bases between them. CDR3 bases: TGTGCTAGTCGACCACGGGGAGGGGGACAAGAGACCCAGTACTTC. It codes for CASRPRGGGQETQYF.

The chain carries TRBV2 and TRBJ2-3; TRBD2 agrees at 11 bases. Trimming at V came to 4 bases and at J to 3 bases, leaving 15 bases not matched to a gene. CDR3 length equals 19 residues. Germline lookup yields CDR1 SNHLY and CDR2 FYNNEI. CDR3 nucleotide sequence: TGTGCCAGCAGTGGCAGGACTAGCGGGCTCCTCAAACCGACAGATACGCAGTATTTT. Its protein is CASSGRTSGLLKPTDTQYF.

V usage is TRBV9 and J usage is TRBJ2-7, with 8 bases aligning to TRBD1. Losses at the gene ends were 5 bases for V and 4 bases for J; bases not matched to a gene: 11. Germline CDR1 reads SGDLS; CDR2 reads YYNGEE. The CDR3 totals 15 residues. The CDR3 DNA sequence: TGTGCCAGCAGTGGGACAGGCGGTGGTCGTTACGAGCAGTACTTC. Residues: CASSGTGGGRYEQYF. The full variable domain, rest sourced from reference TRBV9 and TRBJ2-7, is DSGVTQTPKHLITATGQRVTLRCSPRSGDLSVYWYQQSLDQGLQFLIQYYNGEERAKGNILERFSAQQFPDLHSELNLSSLELGDSALYFCASSGTGGGRYEQYFGPGTRLTVT.

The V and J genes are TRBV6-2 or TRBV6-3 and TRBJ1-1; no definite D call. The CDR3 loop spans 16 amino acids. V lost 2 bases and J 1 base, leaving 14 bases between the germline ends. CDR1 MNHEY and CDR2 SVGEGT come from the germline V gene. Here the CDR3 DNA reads TGTGCCAGCAGTTACAGTGTACGGGATCCGAACACTGAAGCTTTCTTT. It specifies CASSYSVRDPNTEAFF.

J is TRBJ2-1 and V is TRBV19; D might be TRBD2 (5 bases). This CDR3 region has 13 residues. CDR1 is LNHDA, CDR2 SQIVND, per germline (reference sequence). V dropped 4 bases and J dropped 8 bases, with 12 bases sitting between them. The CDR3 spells CASSSQLVDEQFF. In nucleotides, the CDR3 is TGTGCCAGTAGTAGCCAACTAGTTGATGAGCAGTTCTTC.

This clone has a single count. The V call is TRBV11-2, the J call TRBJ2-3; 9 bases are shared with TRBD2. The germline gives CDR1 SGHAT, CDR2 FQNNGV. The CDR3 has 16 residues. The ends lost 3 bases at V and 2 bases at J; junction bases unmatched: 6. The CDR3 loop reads CASSFSASGATDTQYF. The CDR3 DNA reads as TGTGCCAGCAGCTTTTCGGCTAGCGGGGCCACAGATACGCAGTATTTT. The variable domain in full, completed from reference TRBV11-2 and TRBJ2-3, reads EAGVAQSPRYKIIEKRQSVAFWCNPISGHATLYWYQQILGQGPKLLIQFQNNGVVDDSQLPKDRFSAERLKGVDSTLKIQPAKLEDSAVYLCASSFSASGATDTQYFGPGTRLTVL.